The following is a T cell receptor (beta chain) sequence with its context. These data come from a study of T cell repertoires in ileal Crohn's disease. About the research overall: Every patient was operated on for stricturing (roughly 60%) or penetrating (about 40%) complications. About half of patients got postoperative therapy: 11 thiopurines, under 20 anti-TNF.

The V and J ends lost 3 bases and 7 bases, in that order; junction bases with no gene match: 11. The CDR3 loop spans 15 amino acids. Germline loops: CDR1 GTSNPN, CDR2 SVGIG (reference sequence). TCRdb's copy holds only in-frame clones and misses some; the assay was immunoSEQ multiplex PCR. Found here are 15,000 or so clones, more than 75% of them singletons; the top ten hold around 3.9%. Documented time point: inflamed ileum from the surgical specimen. V gene TRBV30 combines with J gene TRBJ1-5, with TRBD1 matching over 8 bases. The clonotype was recovered from an adult with Crohn's disease. What was sequenced was ileal tissue. The CDR3 loop is CAWSQGRGRRQPQHF. The CDR3 DNA follows: TGTGCCTGGAGCCAGGGCAGGGGGCGGAGGCAGCCCCAGCATTTT.